This TCR beta chain was captured by sequencing in a study of blood T cell repertoires in COVID-19. Overall study: Acute and convalescent COVID-19 specimens originated in the United States, Italy and Spain.

Authors' processing steps: Reference gene primers were amplified, and this amplification served to estimate nucleated cell counts. Sequencing was performed with immunoSEQ multiplex PCR; in TCRdb, only in-frame clones are kept and a portion is missing. From that table come the V and J calls and clone size; the DNA was used to work out D and trimming. The sample records about 240,000 clones, approximately 86% being singletons. This CDR3 has 15 amino acids. V was trimmed by 5 bases and J by 0 bases, leaving 11 bases between them. Germline CDR1 SGHTA, CDR2 FQGTGA. This rearrangement joins TRBV7-3 to TRBJ1-3; no clear D gene. This TCR was sampled from a woman between 70 and 85 years old with active or convalescent COVID-19. Material: peripheral blood. CDR3 bases: TGTGCCAGCAGCCAAACGGGAGTCTCTGGAAACACCATATATTTT. Protein sequence: CASSQTGVSGNTIYF. The complete variable domain, with remaining parts taken from reference TRBV7-3 and TRBJ1-3, reads GAGVSQTPSNKVTEKGKYVELRCDPISGHTALYWYRQSLGQGPEFLIYFQGTGAADDSGLPNDRFFAVRPEGSVSTLKIQRTERGDSAVYLCASSQTGVSGNTIYFGEGSWLTVV.